This TCR beta chain emerged from a study of shared clonotypes between healthy human individuals. Only in-frame clones appear in the TCRdb table, and some are missing; sequencing was by immunoSEQ multiplex PCR. The table shows more than 1,200,000 clones, with approximately 98.5% occurring only once. V was shortened by 2 bases and J by 3 bases, with 11 bases between the two germline ends. CDR3 size: 14 residues. Germline loops: CDR1 MDHEN, CDR2 SYDVKM. This receptor was obtained from a man aged 30 to 45 in good health. Sequenced sample: naive CD4+ T cells sorted from blood. Subset here: CD45RA+ positively selected. The chain employs TRBV28 and TRBJ2-7; no clear D. The CDR3 DNA reads TGTGCCAGCAGTTTACGAATCAGAATCTACGAGCAGTACTTC. This gives the protein CASSLRIRIYEQYF.